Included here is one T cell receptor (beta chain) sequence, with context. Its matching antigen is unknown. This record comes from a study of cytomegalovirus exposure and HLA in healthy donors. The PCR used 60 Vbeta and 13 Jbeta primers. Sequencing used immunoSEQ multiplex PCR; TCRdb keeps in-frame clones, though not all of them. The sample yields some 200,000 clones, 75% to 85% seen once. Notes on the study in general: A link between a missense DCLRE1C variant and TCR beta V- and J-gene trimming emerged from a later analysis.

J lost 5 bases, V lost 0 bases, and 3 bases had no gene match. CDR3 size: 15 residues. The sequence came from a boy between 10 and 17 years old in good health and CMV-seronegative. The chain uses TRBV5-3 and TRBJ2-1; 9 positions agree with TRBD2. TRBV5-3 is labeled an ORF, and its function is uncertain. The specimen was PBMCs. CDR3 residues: CARSLEAGGHNEQFF. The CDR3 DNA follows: TGTGCCAGAAGCTTGGAGGCGGGGGGGCACAATGAGCAGTTCTTC.